The 2 T cell receptor beta chains in this list originate from one sample, sequenced in a study of shared clonotypes between healthy human individuals. Terminally differentiated effector memory CD45RA+ cells were excluded by CCR7 positive selection of CD45RO-negative cells. Assay used: immunoSEQ multiplex PCR; TCRdb lists only in-frame clones, some missing. This sample has 2 million to 2.5 million clones, with 85% to 95% found just once. The sample taken for sequencing was naive CD8+ T cells sorted from blood. The receptors were sampled from a man younger than 35 in good health.

This clone was observed a few times. The chain uses TRBV14 and TRBJ2-7; the D gene is possibly TRBD1 (6 bases). Deletions cut 0 bases from V and 6 bases from J, with 9 bases between. Per germline, CDR1 SGHDN and CDR2 FVKESK. CDR3 size: 13 residues. The CDR3 protein is CASSQDWGPEQYF. The CDR3 DNA is TGTGCCAGCAGCCAAGATTGGGGGCCCGAGCAGTACTTC.

The V and J genes are TRBV7-6 and TRBJ2-3; TRBD1 aligns across 7 bases. Germline V gene lookup returns CDR1 SGHVS and CDR2 FNYEAQ. The CDR3 is 15 amino acids. With 3 bases clipped from V and 2 bases from J, the junction kept 5 bases outside the gene matches. For the CDR3, the DNA is TGTGCCAGCAGCTTCCGGGACAGCTACACAGATACGCAGTATTTT. Amino acid sequence: CASSFRDSYTDTQYF. The full variable domain, rest sourced from reference TRBV7-6 and TRBJ2-3, is GAGVSQSPRYKVTKRGQDVALRCDPISGHVSLYWYRQALGQGPEFLTYFNYEAQQDKSGLPNDRFSAERPEGSISTLTIQRTEQRDSAMYRCASSFRDSYTDTQYFGPGTRLTVL.